Below are 18 T cell receptor beta chains sequenced from a single sample in a study of cytomegalovirus exposure and HLA in healthy donors. The assay was immunoSEQ multiplex PCR, and TCRdb's table has in-frame clones only and misses some. The profile shows some 80,000 clones, roughly 94% of them singletons. The sample consisted of PBMCs. These receptors were collected from a woman aged 18-35 years in good health and CMV-seronegative.

V usage is TRBV6-6 and J usage is TRBJ1-1; D not resolved. Trimming shortened V by 2 bases and J by 3 bases, and 4 bases separated the two germline ends. The germline V gene has CDR1 MNHNY and CDR2 SVGAGI (reference sequence). The CDR3 spans 12 residues. The CDR3 coding sequence is TGTGCCAGCAGTTACCGGGACACTGAAGCTTTCTTT. As protein: CASSYRDTEAFF.

This clone was seen only once. This CDR3 reads CASSLKSRTRNYEQYF. CDR3 nucleotides: TGTGCCAGCAGTCTAAAGTCAAGGACTAGAAACTACGAGCAGTACTTC. The gene calls are TRBV27 and TRBJ2-7; 7 bases fit TRBD2. CDR1 and CDR2 (germline): MNHEY, SMNVEV (reference sequence). The CDR3 spans 16 residues. Trimming took 5 bases from V and 3 from J; bases not matched to a gene: 13.

The chain carries TRBV5-1 and TRBJ2-5; D remains ambiguous. Trimming removed 5 bases at V and 0 bases at J, with 5 bases between. Germline V gene data show CDR1 as SGHRS and CDR2 as YFSETQ. The CDR3 covers 12 residues. CDR3 protein: CASSPNQETQYF. CDR3 in DNA: TGCGCCAGCAGTCCAAACCAAGAGACCCAGTACTTC.

This chain connects TRBV4-2 to TRBJ2-3, with TRBD2 matching 8 bases. V trimming: 1 base; J trimming: 6 bases; junction bases outside the gene matches: 6. Germline lookup yields CDR1 LGHNA and CDR2 YNFKEQ. The CDR3 is 15 amino acids. CDR3 sequence (DNA): TGTGCCAGCAGCCAAGGAGTAGCGGGGTTTGATACGCAGTATTTT. Translating gives CASSQGVAGFDTQYF.

The rearrangement uses TRBV18 and TRBJ2-7; no clear D. The germline CDR1 and CDR2 sequences are KGHSH and LQKENI. Trimming removed 1 base at V and 7 bases at J, with 11 bases between. This CDR3 spans 13 amino acids. The CDR3 bases are TGTGCCAGCTCACCACTGGTCCACGGGGAGCAGTACTTC. Translating it yields CASSPLVHGEQYF. The entire variable domain, with the rest obtained from reference TRBV18 and TRBJ2-7, is as follows: NAGVMQNPRHLVRRRGQEARLRCSPMKGHSHVYWYRQLPEEGLKFMVYLQKENIIDESGMPKERFSAEFPKEGPSILRIQQVVRGDSAAYFCASSPLVHGEQYFGPGTRLTVT.

V is TRBV4-1 and J is TRBJ1-2; D might be TRBD1 (5 bases). Germline V gives CDR1 MGHRA, CDR2 YSYEKL. V was trimmed by 1 base and J by 8 bases, leaving 14 bases between them. This CDR3 has 14 amino acids. The CDR3, as DNA: TGCGCCAGCAGCCAAGTAATCAGGGAAAGCGGCTACACCTTC. Translation gives CASSQVIRESGYTF.

The V and J genes are TRBV27 and TRBJ1-2; no clear D. Trimming stripped 8 bases from V and 4 bases from J, with 11 bases between. The CDR3 length is 12 residues. Germline V CDR1 and CDR2: MNHEY, SMNVEV (reference sequence). The CDR3 protein is CASGAMPYGYTF. CDR3 sequence (DNA): TGTGCCAGCGGTGCGATGCCCTATGGCTACACCTTC.

The chain links TRBV7-2 to TRBJ2-2, with TRBD1 identical over 7 bases. After removal of 5 bases from V and 4 bases from J, the junction contained 4 bases not matched to a gene. The germline V gene encodes CDR1 SGHTA and CDR2 FQGNSA. The CDR3 contains 14 residues. This CDR3 reads CASSRDSSTGELFF. In DNA, the CDR3 is TGTGCCAGCAGCAGGGACAGCTCCACCGGGGAGCTGTTTTTT.

The chain is built from TRBV28 and TRBJ1-1; 7 bases agree with TRBD1. This CDR3 region has 16 residues. Per the germline V gene, CDR1 is MDHEN and CDR2 is SYDVKM. V lost 7 bases, J lost 0 bases, and 11 bases stayed unmatched. In DNA form, the CDR3 reads TGTGCCAGCATCCGGACAGGCCCGAATTTGAACACTGAAGCTTTCTTT. Amino acid sequence: CASIRTGPNLNTEAFF.

The chain combines TRBV13 with TRBJ2-7; 9 nucleotides align to TRBD2. This CDR3 comprises 15 residues. V lost 7 bases and J lost 5; bases outside the gene matches: 12. The V gene's germline CDR1 is PRHDT and CDR2 FYEKMQ (reference sequence). The CDR3 sequence: CASNAPGGGADEQYF. CDR3 bases: TGTGCCAGCAACGCCCCTGGCGGGGGGGCGGACGAGCAGTACTTC.

The chain carries TRBV7-8 and TRBJ2-7; 15 bases are shared with TRBD2. The trim removed 5 bases at V and 7 bases at J, leaving 9 bases unmatched. The CDR3 loop spans 16 amino acids. Germline values: CDR1 SGHVS, CDR2 FQNEAQ. CDR3 sequence: CASSNSWGLAGGEQYF. The CDR3 coding sequence is TGTGCCAGCAGCAACTCCTGGGGACTAGCGGGAGGAGAGCAGTACTTC.

The rearrangement joins TRBV11-3 to TRBJ2-1, with 12 bases aligning to TRBD1. Germline CDR1 and CDR2: SGHNT and YENEEA. V lost 5 bases to trimming and J lost 9 bases; unmatched junction nucleotides: 11. This CDR3 region has 16 residues. CDR3 sequence (DNA): TGTGCCAGCAGCCACTCCGGGACAGGGGGCCTCGTTGAGCAGTTCTTC. Its translation is CASSHSGTGGLVEQFF.

Here the CDR3 DNA reads TGTGCCAGCAGGCCGACAGGGCAGAATTCACCCCTCCACTTT. Residues: CASRPTGQNSPLHF. The chain links TRBV2 to TRBJ1-6; 7 bases align to TRBD1. V was clipped by 6 bases and J by 7 bases; unmatched bases: 6. Germline loops: CDR1 SNHLY, CDR2 FYNNEI. CDR3 length: 14 residues.

This clone has just one count. The J gene is TRBJ1-4, the V gene TRBV6-5, with TRBD1 matching 7 bases. The V gene's germline CDR1 is MNHEY and CDR2 SVGAGI. The ends lost 0 bases at V and 4 bases at J; junction bases unmatched: 5. There are 16 residues in the CDR3. For the CDR3, the DNA is TGTGCCAGCAGTTACTCTGGGACAGTTAATAATGAAAAACTGTTTTTT. Translation gives CASSYSGTVNNEKLFF.

This clone has ten or more counts. The chain uses TRBV27 and TRBJ1-2; TRBD1 matches at 10 bases. Germline trimming cut 5 bases from V and 4 bases from J; bases unmatched to any gene: 4. From germline, CDR1 is MNHEY and CDR2 SMNVEV (reference sequence). This CDR3 is 14 amino acids long. CDR3 nucleotides: TGTGCCAGCAGTCCGGGGACAGGGGCCTATGGCTACACCTTC. Protein product: CASSPGTGAYGYTF.

As to this clone: At one boundary the junction diverges from the germline segment, which might be a read error. J is TRBJ1-5 and V is TRBV5-6; D is undetermined. Germline V gives CDR1 SGHDT, CDR2 YYEEEE. This CDR3 is 15 amino acids long. The CDR3 reads CASSLAAYSNQPQHF. The DNA for the CDR3 is TGTGCCAGCAGTTTGGCCGCCTATAGCAATCAGCCCCAGCATTTT.

This clone was seen just once. V gene TRBV19 combines with J gene TRBJ2-2, with TRBD2 matching 11 bases. Looked up from germline, CDR1 is LNHDA and CDR2 is SQIVND (reference sequence). Losses at the gene ends were 3 bases for V and 5 bases for J; bases not matched to a gene: 8. This CDR3 is built from 17 residues. The CDR3 region has the DNA TGTGCCAGTAGTATGGGGCTAGCGGGAGGATGGACCGGGGAGCTGTTTTTT. It yields the protein CASSMGLAGGWTGELFF.

The rearrangement joins TRBV25-1 to TRBJ2-5; a possible D gene is TRBD2 (5 bases). Germline V lookup: CDR1 MGHDK, CDR2 SYGVNS. The CDR3 is 17 residues long. V was clipped by 1 base and J by 2 bases, with 17 bases between them. CDR3 sequence reads: CASSESPTLVGQETQYF. CDR3 sequence (DNA): TGTGCCAGCAGTGAATCGCCCACACTAGTGGGTCAAGAGACCCAGTACTTC. The full variable domain, rest sourced from reference TRBV25-1 and TRBJ2-5, is EADIYQTPRYLVIGTGKKITLECSQTMGHDKMYWYQQDPGMELHLIHYSYGVNSTEKGDLSSESTVSRIRTEHFPLTLESARPSHTSQYLCASSESPTLVGQETQYFGPGTRLLVL.